These 23 T cell receptor beta chains were all obtained from the same sample, sequenced in a study of CD8 T cells in Susac syndrome. The RNA input was roughly 0.5 to 1 ug, and it was reverse transcribed with random hexamers. MiXCR, run by TCRdb on the immunoSEQ multiplex PCR reads, gives a single entry per CDR3 protein. The sample includes about 120,000 distinct CDR3 sequences, approximately 96% of them seen just once. The sequenced sample consisted of CD4+ T cells from PBMCs. Source of these receptors: a human donor with Susac syndrome.

The V and J genes are TRBV6-2 or TRBV6-3 and TRBJ2-1, with TRBD1 identical over 7 bases. Germline CDR1 and CDR2: MNHEY and SVGEGT. Trimming removed 5 bases from V and 5 bases from J; junction bases left unmatched: 12. This CDR3 contains 16 residues. The CDR3 DNA is TGTGCCAGCAGTACATTTTCGACAGGGTTAAACAATGAGCAGTTCTTC. As protein: CASSTFSTGLNNEQFF.

This clonotype was observed once. The J gene is TRBJ2-5, the V gene TRBV15; D is unresolved. Germline CDR1 reads LNHNV; CDR2 reads YYDKDF (reference sequence). The CDR3 sequence is 14 residues long. V gave up 5 bases and J gave up 2 bases, with 12 bases separating them. CDR3 in DNA: TGTGCCACCAGCCCGATGGACGGACAAGAGACCCAGTACTTC. Its translation: CATSPMDGQETQYF.

CDR3: CASRTSSPKNIQYF. The DNA for the CDR3 is TGTGCCAGCAGGACGAGTAGCCCCAAAAACATTCAGTACTTC. The J gene is TRBJ2-4, the V gene TRBV6-6, with no clear D. This CDR3 is built from 14 residues. From germline, CDR1 is MNHNY and CDR2 SVGAGI (reference sequence). V was cut by 6 bases and J by 2 bases, with 11 bases left in between.

The chain uses TRBV29-1 and TRBJ1-1, with D perhaps matching TRBD1 (6 bases). This CDR3 has 13 residues. Germline assignment: CDR1 SQVTM and CDR2 ANQGSEA. V shed 3 bases and J shed 0 bases, with 8 bases lying between them. This chain's CDR3 is CSVEGALNTEAFF. The CDR3 coding sequence is TGCAGCGTTGAGGGGGCCCTGAACACTGAAGCTTTCTTT.

The J gene is TRBJ1-2, the V gene TRBV7-9; D is perhaps TRBD1 (5 bases). The germline V gene encodes CDR1 SEHNR and CDR2 FQNEAQ (reference sequence). The CDR3 consists of 12 residues. V was trimmed by 6 bases and J by 12 bases, leaving 17 bases between them. CDR3 in DNA: TGTGCCAGCAGACCTGCGGGGGTTGGTGACACCTTC. Its protein is CASRPAGVGDTF.

The chain combines TRBV29-1 with TRBJ2-7; a possible D gene is TRBD1 (6 bases). The germline V gene encodes CDR1 SQVTM and CDR2 ANQGSEA. Trimming took 6 bases from V and 3 from J, leaving 18 bases between them. CDR3 length equals 14 residues. CDR3 in amino acids: CSVLAGQIGYEQYF. The DNA of the CDR3 is TGCAGCGTCCTTGCCGGACAGATAGGCTACGAGCAGTACTTC.

This clonotype was picked up one time. J is TRBJ2-6 and V is TRBV25-1; no firm D call. CDR1 and CDR2 from the germline V gene are MGHDK and SYGVNS. V lost 3 bases to trimming and J lost 1 base, with 1 base between them. The CDR3 length is 13 residues. CDR3 DNA: TGTGCCAGCAGTGAGTCTGGGGCCAACGTCCTGACTTTC. This codes for CASSESGANVLTF.

This rearrangement joins TRBV7-9 to TRBJ2-4, with D hard to call. This CDR3 has 12 residues. In germline, CDR1 is SEHNR, CDR2 FQNEAQ (reference sequence). V dropped 3 bases and J dropped 3 bases, with 3 bases sitting between them. The CDR3 protein is CASSFDKNIQYF. CDR3 DNA: TGTGCCAGCAGCTTTGACAAAAACATTCAGTACTTC.

The chain has TRBV10-3 and TRBJ2-5, with D perhaps matching TRBD1 or TRBD2 (5 bases each). Trimming removed 4 bases from V and 0 bases from J, with 9 bases in between. The germline gives CDR1 ENHRY, CDR2 SYGVKD. This CDR3 has 14 residues. CDR3 DNA: TGTGCCATCAGTGGGGACGGAGACCAAGAGACCCAGTACTTC. Amino acid sequence: CAISGDGDQETQYF.

This chain joins TRBV15 and TRBJ2-5; D remains unclear. V gave up 0 bases and J gave up 5 bases, with 16 bases separating them. The CDR3 extends over 16 amino acids. Germline V gene data show CDR1 as LNHNV and CDR2 as YYDKDF (reference sequence). CDR3 DNA sequence: TGTGCCACCAGCAGAGATCGGCTAGTCTTTGGGGAGACCCAGTACTTC. It specifies CATSRDRLVFGETQYF.

The chain couples TRBV19 to TRBJ1-1; D unresolved. Germline values: CDR1 LNHDA, CDR2 SQIVND (reference sequence). CDR3 size: 13 residues. V lost 3 bases to trimming and J lost 1 base, with 6 bases between them. CDR3 DNA: TGTGCCAGTAGTATGGGCAGGAACACTGAAGCTTTCTTT. Its translation is CASSMGRNTEAFF.

The V gene is TRBV7-3, the J gene TRBJ2-3; perhaps TRBD2 as D (5 bases). Between the trimmed V and J ends, which lost 1 base and 5 bases, there was a span of 10 bases. From germline, CDR1 is SGHTA and CDR2 FQGTGA. This CDR3 region has 14 residues. The DNA of the CDR3 is TGTGCCAGCAGCTTAAAGGCGGGCATAGATACGCAGTATTTT. It yields the protein CASSLKAGIDTQYF.

This chain connects TRBV20-1 to TRBJ1-2; D unresolved. V lost 3 bases and J 1 base, leaving 3 bases between the germline ends. The CDR3 extends over 11 amino acids. CDR1 is DFQATT, CDR2 SNEGSKA, per germline (reference sequence). The CDR3: CSASLNYGYTF. CDR3 DNA sequence: TGCAGTGCTAGCCTTAACTATGGCTACACCTTC.

V gene TRBV7-9 combines with J gene TRBJ1-1; D unresolved. CDR3 size: 13 residues. The V gene lost 6 bases and the J gene lost 10 bases, with 18 bases spanning the gap. Germline loops: CDR1 SEHNR, CDR2 FQNEAQ (reference sequence). The CDR3 sequence is CASRFLQNTGAFF. The CDR3 bases are TGTGCCAGCAGATTTTTACAGAACACGGGAGCTTTCTTT.

V gene TRBV24-1 combines with J gene TRBJ2-1; 7 bases are a match to TRBD1. The CDR3 has 17 amino acids. The germline V gene encodes CDR1 KGHDR and CDR2 SFDVKD. Germline trimming cut 2 bases from V and 2 bases from J; bases unmatched to any gene: 8. CDR3 DNA: TGTGCCACCAGTGATTCTACAAAGGACAGGACCTACAATGAGCAGTTCTTC. It encodes CATSDSTKDRTYNEQFF.

V usage is TRBV9 and J usage is TRBJ1-4, with a weak D call TRBD1 (5 bases). CDR3 size: 14 residues. Trimming removed 3 bases at V and 10 bases at J, with 16 bases between. Germline CDR1 is SGDLS and CDR2 is YYNGEE. The CDR3 DNA reads TGTGCCAGCAGCGCCGGGACGGACCCCGGAAAACTGTTTTTT. Its translation is CASSAGTDPGKLFF.

V and J are TRBV20-1 and TRBJ2-7; D call uncertain. The germline V gene encodes CDR1 DFQATT and CDR2 SNEGSKA (reference sequence). Trimming pared 0 bases from V and 4 bases from J, leaving 13 bases between. CDR3 length: 14 amino acids. The CDR3 DNA sequence: TGCAGTGCTAGAGAAGGCCCTCGCAGGTACGAGCAGTACTTC. It yields the protein CSAREGPRRYEQYF.

This clonotype was seen more than once but under ten times. The genes are TRBV7-2 and TRBJ2-7; 8 nucleotides align to TRBD2. The germline V gene has CDR1 SGHTA and CDR2 FQGNSA. This CDR3 has 14 residues. The V and J ends lost 5 bases and 5 bases, in that order; junction bases with no gene match: 8. The CDR3 loop reads CASSPTGGTDEQYF. Written as DNA, the CDR3 is TGTGCCAGCAGCCCGACGGGAGGGACGGACGAGCAGTACTTC.

The V and J genes are TRBV29-1 and TRBJ2-1, with D perhaps given as TRBD1 or TRBD2 (5 bases each). Germline V gives CDR1 SQVTM, CDR2 ANQGSEA. The CDR3 runs to 11 residues. The CDR3 sequence: CTGTSYNEQFF. DNA for the CDR3: TGCACCGGGACGTCCTACAATGAGCAGTTCTTC.

This clonotype was recorded once. The CDR3 nucleotides are TGTGCCAGCAACCCGACTAGCGGGAGGGGGAGCGAGCAGTACTTC. As protein: CASNPTSGRGSEQYF. The chain combines TRBV7-2 with TRBJ2-7; 14 nucleotides match TRBD2. Germline loops: CDR1 SGHTA, CDR2 FQGNSA. V gave up 7 bases and J gave up 6 bases; unmatched junction bases: 8. The CDR3 runs to 15 residues.

V is TRBV20-1 and J is TRBJ2-4; 9 bases align to TRBD1. V gave up 6 bases and J gave up 7 bases; unmatched junction bases: 10. CDR1 is DFQATT and CDR2 is SNEGSKA in the germline V gene (reference sequence). This CDR3 is built from 14 residues. The CDR3 here is CSAAPGTGKNIQYF. As DNA, the CDR3 is TGCAGTGCCGCTCCCGGGACAGGGAAGAACATTCAGTACTTC.

The chain recombines TRBV7-9 with TRBJ1-1; tentatively, D is TRBD1 (5 bases). The V and J ends lost 2 bases and 7 bases respectively, with 14 bases between them. Germline V gives CDR1 SEHNR, CDR2 FQNEAQ (reference sequence). This CDR3 is 14 amino acids long. DNA of the CDR3: TGTGCCAGCAGCTTAAGGGGTCAGGGAGGTGAAGCTTTCTTT. It is translated as CASSLRGQGGEAFF.

The rearrangement uses TRBV7-2 and TRBJ2-1; possibly TRBD1 for D (5 bases). The CDR3 has 15 residues. With 1 base removed from V and 8 bases from J, the gap between germline ends came to 15 bases. Germline CDR1 SGHTA, CDR2 FQGNSA. The CDR3, as DNA: TGTGCCAGCAGCTTAGGGGGCCATCGTCGGGATGAGCAGTTCTTC. Translating it yields CASSLGGHRRDEQFF.